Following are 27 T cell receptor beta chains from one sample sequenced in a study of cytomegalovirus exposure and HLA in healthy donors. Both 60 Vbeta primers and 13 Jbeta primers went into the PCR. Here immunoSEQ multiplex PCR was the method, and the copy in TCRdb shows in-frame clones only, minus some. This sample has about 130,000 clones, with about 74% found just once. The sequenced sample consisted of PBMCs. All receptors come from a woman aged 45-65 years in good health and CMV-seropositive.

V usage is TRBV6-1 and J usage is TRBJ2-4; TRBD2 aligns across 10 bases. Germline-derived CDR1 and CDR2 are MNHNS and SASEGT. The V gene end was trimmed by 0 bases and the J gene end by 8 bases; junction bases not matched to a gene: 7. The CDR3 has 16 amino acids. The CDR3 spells CASSEASGGALDIQYF. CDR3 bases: TGTGCCAGCAGTGAAGCAAGCGGGGGGGCCCTTGACATTCAGTACTTC.

As DNA, the CDR3 is TGTGCCAGTACCTTTGCAGGGGGCTCTGGAAACACCATATATTTT. Protein: CASTFAGGSGNTIYF. This sequence joins TRBV19 and TRBJ1-3; 7 bases line up with TRBD1. Germline CDR1 is LNHDA and CDR2 is SQIVND (reference sequence). J lost 0 bases, V lost 7 bases, and 6 bases had no gene match. The CDR3 has 15 residues.

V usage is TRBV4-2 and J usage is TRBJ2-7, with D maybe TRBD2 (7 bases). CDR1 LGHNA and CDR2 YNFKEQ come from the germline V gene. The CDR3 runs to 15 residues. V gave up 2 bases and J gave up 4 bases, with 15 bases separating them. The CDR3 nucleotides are TGTGCCAGCAGCCAAACGCGGGGGCTTTTTTACGAGCAGTACTTC. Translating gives CASSQTRGLFYEQYF.

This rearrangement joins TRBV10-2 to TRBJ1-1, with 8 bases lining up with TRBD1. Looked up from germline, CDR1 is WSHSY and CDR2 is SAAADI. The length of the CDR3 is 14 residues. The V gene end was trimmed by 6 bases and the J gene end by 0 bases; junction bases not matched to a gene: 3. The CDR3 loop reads CASRMTGVNTEAFF. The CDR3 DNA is TGCGCCAGCAGGATGACAGGGGTGAACACTGAAGCTTTCTTT.

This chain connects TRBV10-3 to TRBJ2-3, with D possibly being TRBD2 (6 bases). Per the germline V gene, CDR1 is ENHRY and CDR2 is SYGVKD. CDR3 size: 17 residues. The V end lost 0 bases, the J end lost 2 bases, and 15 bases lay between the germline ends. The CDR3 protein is CAISESWTGATTDTQYF. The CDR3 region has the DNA TGTGCCATCAGTGAGTCATGGACGGGAGCGACCACAGATACGCAGTATTTT.

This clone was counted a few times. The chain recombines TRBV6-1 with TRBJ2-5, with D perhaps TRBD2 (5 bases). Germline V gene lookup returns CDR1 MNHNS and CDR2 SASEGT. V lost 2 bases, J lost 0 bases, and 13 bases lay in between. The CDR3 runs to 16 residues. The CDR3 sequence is CASSETEDGYQETQYF. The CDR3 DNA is TGTGCCAGCAGTGAAACGGAGGACGGGTACCAAGAGACCCAGTACTTC.

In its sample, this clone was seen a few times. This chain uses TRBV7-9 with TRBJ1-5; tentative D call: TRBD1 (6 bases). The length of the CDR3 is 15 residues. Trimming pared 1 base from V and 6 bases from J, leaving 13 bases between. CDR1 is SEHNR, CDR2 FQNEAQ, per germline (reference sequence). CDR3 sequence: CASSLGGGARQPQHF. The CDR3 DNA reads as TGTGCCAGCAGCTTAGGAGGGGGGGCCCGTCAGCCCCAGCATTTT. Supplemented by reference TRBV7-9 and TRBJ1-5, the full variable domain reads DTGVSQNPRHKITKRGQNVTFRCDPISEHNRLYWYRQTLGQGPEFLTYFQNEAQLEKSRLLSDRFSAERPKGSFSTLEIQRTEQGDSAMYLCASSLGGGARQPQHFGDGTRLSIL.

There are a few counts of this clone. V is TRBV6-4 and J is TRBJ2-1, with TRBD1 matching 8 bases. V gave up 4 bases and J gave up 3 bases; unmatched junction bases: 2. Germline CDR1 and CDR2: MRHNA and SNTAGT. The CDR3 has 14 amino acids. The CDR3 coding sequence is TGTGCCAGCAGTGGGACAGGGTTCTACAATGAGCAGTTCTTC. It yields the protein CASSGTGFYNEQFF.

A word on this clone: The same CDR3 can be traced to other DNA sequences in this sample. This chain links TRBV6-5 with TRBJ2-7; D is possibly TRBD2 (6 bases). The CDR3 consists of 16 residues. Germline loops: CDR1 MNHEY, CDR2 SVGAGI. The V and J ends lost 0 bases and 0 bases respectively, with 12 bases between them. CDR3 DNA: TGTGCCAGCAGTTACTCAAGTGGGGGGAGCTCCTACGAGCAGTACTTC. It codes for CASSYSSGGSSYEQYF.

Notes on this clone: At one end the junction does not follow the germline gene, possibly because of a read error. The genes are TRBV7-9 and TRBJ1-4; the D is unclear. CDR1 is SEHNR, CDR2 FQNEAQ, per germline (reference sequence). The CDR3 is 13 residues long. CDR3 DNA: TGTTCCAGCAGCCTGGATTCAGGAGAAAAACTGTTTTTT. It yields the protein CSSSLDSGEKLFF.

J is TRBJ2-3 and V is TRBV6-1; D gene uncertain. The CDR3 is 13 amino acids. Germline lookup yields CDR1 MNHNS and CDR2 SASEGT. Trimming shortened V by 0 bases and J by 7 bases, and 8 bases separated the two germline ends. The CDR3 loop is CASSEAQANTQYF. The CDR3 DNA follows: TGTGCCAGCAGTGAAGCTCAGGCAAATACGCAGTATTTT.

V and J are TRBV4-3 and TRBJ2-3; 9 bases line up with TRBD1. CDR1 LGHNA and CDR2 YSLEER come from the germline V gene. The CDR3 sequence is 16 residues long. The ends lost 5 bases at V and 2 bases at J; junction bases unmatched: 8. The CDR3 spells CASSGRQGGLTDTQYF. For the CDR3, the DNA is TGCGCCAGCAGCGGGCGACAGGGGGGACTCACAGATACGCAGTATTTT.

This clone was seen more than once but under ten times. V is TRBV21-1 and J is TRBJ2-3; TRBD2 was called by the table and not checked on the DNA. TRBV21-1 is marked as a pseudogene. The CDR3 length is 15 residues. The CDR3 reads CASSRGRGGTDTQYF. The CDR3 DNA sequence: TGTGCCAGCAGCAGAGGGCGGGGGGGCACAGATACGCAGTATTTT.

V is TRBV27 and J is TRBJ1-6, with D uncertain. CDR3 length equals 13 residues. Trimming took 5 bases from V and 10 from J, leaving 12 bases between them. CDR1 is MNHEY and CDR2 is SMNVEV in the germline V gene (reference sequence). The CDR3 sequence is CASSLGVESPLHF. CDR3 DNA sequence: TGTGCCAGCAGTCTCGGGGTAGAATCACCCCTCCACTTT.

As DNA, the CDR3 is TGTGCCAGCAGGGGACAGGGGGTCGAAGGCTACACCTTC. Protein sequence: CASRGQGVEGYTF. The gene calls are TRBV2 and TRBJ1-2; TRBD1 aligns across 11 bases. With 6 bases clipped from V and 8 bases from J, the junction kept 5 bases outside the gene matches. This CDR3 region has 13 residues. The germline V gene encodes CDR1 SNHLY and CDR2 FYNNEI.

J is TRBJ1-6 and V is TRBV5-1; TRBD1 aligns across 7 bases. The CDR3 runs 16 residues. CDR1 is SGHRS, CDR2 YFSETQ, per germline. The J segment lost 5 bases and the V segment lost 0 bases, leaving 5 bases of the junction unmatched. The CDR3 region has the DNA TGCGCCAGCAGCTTGGGACCGGACAGGAATAATTCACCCCTCCACTTT. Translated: CASSLGPDRNNSPLHF.

This CDR3 reads CASSDKFLGSYEQYF. DNA for the CDR3: TGTGCCAGCTCCGACAAGTTTCTTGGGTCCTACGAGCAGTACTTC. This rearrangement joins TRBV18 to TRBJ2-7; D gene uncertain. V gave up 6 bases and J gave up 1 base, with 16 bases separating them. Germline CDR1 KGHSH, CDR2 LQKENI. CDR3 length: 15 amino acids.

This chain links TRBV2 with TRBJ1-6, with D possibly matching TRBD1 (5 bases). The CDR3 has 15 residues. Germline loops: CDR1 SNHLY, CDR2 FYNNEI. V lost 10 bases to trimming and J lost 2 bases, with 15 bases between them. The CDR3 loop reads CATSRGEPYNSPLHF. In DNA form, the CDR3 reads TGTGCCACCAGCCGGGGGGAACCCTATAATTCACCCCTCCACTTT.

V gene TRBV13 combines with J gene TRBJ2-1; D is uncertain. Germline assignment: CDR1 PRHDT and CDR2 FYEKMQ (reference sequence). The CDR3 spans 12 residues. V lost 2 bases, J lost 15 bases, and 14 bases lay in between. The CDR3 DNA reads TGTGCCAGCAGCTTAAAAGCAGGAATGGGGTTCTTC. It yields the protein CASSLKAGMGFF.

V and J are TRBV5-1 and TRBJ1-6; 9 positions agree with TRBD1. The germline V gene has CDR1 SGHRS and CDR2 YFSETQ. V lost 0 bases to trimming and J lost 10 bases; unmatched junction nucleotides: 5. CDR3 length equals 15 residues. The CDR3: CASSLVVGQGSPLHF. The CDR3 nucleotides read TGCGCCAGCAGCTTGGTAGTAGGACAGGGGTCACCCCTCCACTTT.

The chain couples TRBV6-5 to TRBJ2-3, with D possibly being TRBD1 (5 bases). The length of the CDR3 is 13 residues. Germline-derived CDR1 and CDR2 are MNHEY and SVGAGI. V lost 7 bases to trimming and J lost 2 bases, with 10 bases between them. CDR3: CASNARVTDTQYF. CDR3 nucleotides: TGTGCCAGCAATGCCAGGGTCACAGATACGCAGTATTTT.

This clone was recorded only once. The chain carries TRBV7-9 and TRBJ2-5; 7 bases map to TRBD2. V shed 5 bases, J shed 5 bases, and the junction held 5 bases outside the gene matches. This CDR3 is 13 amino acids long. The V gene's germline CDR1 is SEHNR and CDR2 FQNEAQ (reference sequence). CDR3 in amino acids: CASSQWGGETQYF. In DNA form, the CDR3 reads TGTGCCAGCAGCCAATGGGGAGGGGAGACCCAGTACTTC. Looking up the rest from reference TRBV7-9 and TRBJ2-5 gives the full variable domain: DTGVSQNPRHKITKRGQNVTFRCDPISEHNRLYWYRQTLGQGPEFLTYFQNEAQLEKSRLLSDRFSAERPKGSFSTLEIQRTEQGDSAMYLCASSQWGGETQYFGPGTRLLVL.

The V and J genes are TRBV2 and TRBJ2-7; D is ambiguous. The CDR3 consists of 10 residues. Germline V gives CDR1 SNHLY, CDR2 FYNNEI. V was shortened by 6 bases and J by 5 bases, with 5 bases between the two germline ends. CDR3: CASRGHEQYF. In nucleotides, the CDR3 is TGTGCCAGCAGGGGCCACGAGCAGTACTTC.

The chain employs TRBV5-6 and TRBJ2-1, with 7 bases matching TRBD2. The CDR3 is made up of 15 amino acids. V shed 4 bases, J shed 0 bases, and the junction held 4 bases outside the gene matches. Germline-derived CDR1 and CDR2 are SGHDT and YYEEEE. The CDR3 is CASSPGTISYNEQFF. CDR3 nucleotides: TGTGCCAGCAGCCCCGGGACTATCTCCTACAATGAGCAGTTCTTC.

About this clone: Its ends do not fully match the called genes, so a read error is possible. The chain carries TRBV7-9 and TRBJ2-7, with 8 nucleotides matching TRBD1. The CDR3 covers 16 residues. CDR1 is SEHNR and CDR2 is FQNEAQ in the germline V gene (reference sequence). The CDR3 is CASRLEGTGESYEQYF. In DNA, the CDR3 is TGTGCCAGCAGGTTAGAAGGGACAGGAGAATCCTACGAGCAGTACTTC.

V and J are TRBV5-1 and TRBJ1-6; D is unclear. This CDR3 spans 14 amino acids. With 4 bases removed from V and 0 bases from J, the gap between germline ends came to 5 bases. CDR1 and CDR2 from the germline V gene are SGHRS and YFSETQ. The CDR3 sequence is CASSESSYNSPLHF. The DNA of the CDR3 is TGCGCCAGCAGCGAGAGCTCCTATAATTCACCCCTCCACTTT.

The CDR3 region has the DNA TGTGCCAGCAGCGGCGTAGGGACAGGGTATTCACCCCTCCACTTT. This codes for CASSGVGTGYSPLHF. The chain joins TRBV5-5 to TRBJ1-6; 9 bases are a match to TRBD1. The CDR3 loop spans 15 amino acids. Germline V gene lookup returns CDR1 SGHKS and CDR2 YYEKEE (reference sequence). V was clipped by 4 bases and J by 8 bases; unmatched bases: 7. Full variable domain (outside the CDR3, taken from reference TRBV5-5 and TRBJ1-6): DAGVTQSPTHLIKTRGQQVTLRCSPISGHKSVSWYQQVLGQGPQFIFQYYEKEERGRGNFPDRFSARQFPNYSSELNVNALLLGDSALYLCASSGVGTGYSPLHFGNGTRLTVT.